Described below is a single T cell receptor (beta chain) sequence and its context. The sample belongs to a study of patients and donors after allogeneic stem cell transplantation. The CDR3 extends over 14 amino acids. Germline CDR1 is DFQATT and CDR2 is SNEGSKA (reference sequence). Deletions cut 3 bases from V and 7 bases from J, with 16 bases between. TCRdb reprocessed the RT-PCR reads with MiXCR, giving one entry per CDR3 protein. The repertoire includes 900,000 to 1,000,000 distinct CDR3 sequences, 18% of them detected once, and under 6.5% sits in the top ten. This sequence originates from a human donor who was either an allogeneic HSCT recipient or a stem cell or donor lymphocyte infusion donor (not recorded which). It is not recorded whose cells these are; they may come from a transplant donor. The V gene is TRBV20-1, the J gene TRBJ1-5; the D is unclear. What was sequenced was blood, either unsorted or a sorted T cell fraction (not recorded which). The CDR3 is CSARPPASGQPQHF. DNA for the CDR3: TGCAGTGCTAGGCCCCCGGCCTCGGGGCAGCCCCAGCATTTT.